This T cell receptor (beta chain) was recovered during a study of T cell responses to AZD1222 COVID-19 vaccine. Per germline, CDR1 MNHEY and CDR2 SMNVEV (reference sequence). This CDR3 is 13 amino acids long. Between the trimmed V and J ends, which lost 8 bases and 2 bases, there was a span of 13 bases. Assay used: immunoSEQ multiplex PCR; TCRdb lists only in-frame clones, some missing. The sample holds about 110,000 clones, approximately 90% seen once. This chain links TRBV27 with TRBJ2-7, with D possibly matching TRBD1 (6 bases). This TCR derives from an adult in good health. This material consisted of peripheral blood, taken on day 0 of AZD1222 vaccination. CDR3 sequence: CASWDTGTYEQYF. In nucleotides, the CDR3 is TGTGCCAGCTGGGACACTGGGACCTACGAGCAGTACTTC.